This T cell receptor (beta chain) was captured by sequencing in a study of chemoradiotherapy in HPV16-positive cancers. Assay used: immunoSEQ multiplex PCR; TCRdb lists only in-frame clones, some missing. The sample has 13,000 or so clones, less than 90% seen once. Looked up from germline, CDR1 is SGHVS and CDR2 is FNYEAQ. V shed 1 base and J 6 bases; nucleotides not matched to a gene: 4. CDR3 length: 14 residues. The chain uses TRBV7-6 and TRBJ2-5, with 8 bases lining up with TRBD2. This sequence originates from a human donor with HPV-associated anogenital cancer. This specimen consisted of blood, obtained from a patient who underwent chemoradiotherapy. CDR3 DNA: TGTGCCAGCAGCTTAGGTAGCGGGGTAAAGACCCAGTACTTC. As protein: CASSLGSGVKTQYF. Supplemented by reference TRBV7-6 and TRBJ2-5, the full variable domain reads GAGVSQSPRYKVTKRGQDVALRCDPISGHVSLYWYRQALGQGPEFLTYFNYEAQQDKSGLPNDRFSAERPEGSISTLTIQRTEQRDSAMYRCASSLGSGVKTQYFGPGTRLLVL.